The next 22 T cell receptor beta chains were all read from a single sample in a study of technical replicates of blood from a few donors. Only in-frame clones appear in the TCRdb table, and some are missing; sequencing was by immunoSEQ multiplex PCR. The table shows approximately 90,000 clones, with 95% occurring only once. The sequenced material came from T cells isolated from PBMCs. These receptors were collected from a human donor in good health.

This clone came up once. This chain joins TRBV5-1 and TRBJ1-1, with a possible D match to TRBD1 (6 bases). CDR3 length equals 15 residues. CDR1 is SGHRS, CDR2 YFSETQ, per germline. V lost 2 bases, J lost 4 bases, and 15 bases lay in between. CDR3 residues: CASSFPKQGSTEAFF. CDR3 sequence (DNA): TGCGCCAGCAGCTTCCCTAAACAGGGATCCACTGAAGCTTTCTTT.

The sample holds one count of this clone. V is TRBV5-4 and J is TRBJ2-3, with TRBD2 matching 9 bases. The ends lost 0 bases at V and 3 bases at J; junction bases unmatched: 5. This CDR3 has 16 residues. Germline V gene data show CDR1 as SGHNT and CDR2 as YYREEE (reference sequence). The CDR3 protein is CASSLGSGGQTDTQYF. The CDR3 nucleotides read TGTGCCAGCAGCTTGGGTAGCGGGGGCCAAACAGATACGCAGTATTTT. Together with reference TRBV5-4 and TRBJ2-3, the CDR3 gives the full variable domain: ETGVTQSPTHLIKTRGQQVTLRCSSQSGHNTVSWYQQALGQGPQFIFQYYREEENGRGNFPPRFSGLQFPNYSSELNVNALELDDSALYLCASSLGSGGQTDTQYFGPGTRLTVL.

The rearrangement uses TRBV6-5 and TRBJ1-4; D is unclear. The germline gives CDR1 MNHEY, CDR2 SVGAGI. The CDR3 sequence is 13 residues long. Deletions cut 0 bases from V and 11 bases from J, with 10 bases between. The CDR3 here is CASSYSRNGKLFF. The CDR3 DNA reads as TGTGCCAGCAGTTACTCGAGGAATGGGAAACTGTTTTTT.

The V and J genes are TRBV7-9 and TRBJ2-7; 7 bases match TRBD1. CDR3 size: 16 residues. V dropped 3 bases and J dropped 1; count of bases not matched to a gene: 9. From germline, CDR1 is SEHNR and CDR2 FQNEAQ (reference sequence). CDR3 sequence: CASSLAPAGGSYEQYF. DNA for the CDR3: TGTGCCAGCAGCTTGGCCCCGGCAGGGGGTTCCTACGAGCAGTACTTC.

The rearrangement uses TRBV7-9 and TRBJ2-3; 7 bases are shared with TRBD1. J was trimmed by 1 base and V by 4 bases; bases with no gene match: 8. The CDR3 is 16 residues long. Germline V gene sequence: CDR1 SEHNR, CDR2 FQNEAQ (reference sequence). The CDR3 protein is CASSSPGQAGTDTQYF. The CDR3 DNA reads TGTGCCAGCAGCTCCCCAGGACAGGCTGGCACAGATACGCAGTATTTT.

The rearrangement links TRBV4-1 to TRBJ1-5; 7 bases line up with TRBD1. The CDR3 consists of 13 residues. V lost 2 bases, J lost 11 bases, and 6 bases stayed unmatched. Germline V gives CDR1 MGHRA, CDR2 YSYEKL. CDR3 coding DNA: TGCGCCAGCAGCCAAAGTGAGGGGACAGCCCAGCATTTT. The encoded protein is CASSQSEGTAQHF.

The chain is built from TRBV4-1 and TRBJ2-7; TRBD1 matches 9 bases. V was clipped by 0 bases and J by 3 bases; unmatched bases: 12. There are 18 residues in the CDR3. Germline V gives CDR1 MGHRA, CDR2 YSYEKL. CDR3 sequence reads: CASSQDGPSTGGFYEQYF. For the CDR3, the DNA is TGCGCCAGCAGCCAAGATGGGCCTTCGACAGGGGGGTTCTACGAGCAGTACTTC.

The chain is built from TRBV6-6 and TRBJ2-2; 7 bases agree with TRBD1. CDR3 length equals 15 residues. The V segment lost 2 bases and the J segment 3 bases; nucleotides outside the gene matches: 3. CDR1 is MNHNY and CDR2 is SVGAGI in the germline V gene (reference sequence). The CDR3, as DNA: TGTGCCAGCAGTTACGGACAGGCCGACACCGGGGAGCTGTTTTTT. Its protein is CASSYGQADTGELFF.

Points on this clone: One end of the junction varies from germline; a read error may be responsible. The V call is TRBV2, the J call TRBJ2-2; 7 nucleotides agree with TRBD1. The CDR3 has 14 amino acids. From germline, CDR1 is SNHLY and CDR2 FYNNEI. In DNA, the CDR3 is TGTGCCAGCGGTGAGGGGGCGGGCACCGGGGAGCTGTTTTTT. Translating gives CASGEGAGTGELFF.

The V gene is TRBV2, the J gene TRBJ2-2; 8 bases fit TRBD1. This CDR3 is 14 amino acids long. Germline CDR1 is SNHLY and CDR2 is FYNNEI. The V segment lost 8 bases and the J segment 6 bases; nucleotides outside the gene matches: 8. The CDR3 DNA reads TGTGCCAGCTTTCTGGGACAGGCCCCCGGGGAGCTGTTTTTT. Protein sequence: CASFLGQAPGELFF.

The genes are TRBV2 and TRBJ1-5; no firm D call. The V gene lost 6 bases and the J gene lost 0 bases, with 3 bases spanning the gap. The germline V gene encodes CDR1 SNHLY and CDR2 FYNNEI. The CDR3 covers 12 residues. CDR3 sequence reads: CASSYSNQPQHF. CDR3 nucleotides: TGTGCCAGCAGCTATAGCAATCAGCCCCAGCATTTT.

The chain has TRBV30 and TRBJ1-2, with D uncertain. V lost 0 bases and J 6 bases, leaving 5 bases between the germline ends. CDR1 and CDR2 from the germline V gene are GTSNPN and SVGIG (reference sequence). This CDR3 contains 11 residues. DNA of the CDR3: TGTGCCTGGAGTGTGGCAGATGGCTACACCTTC. It encodes CAWSVADGYTF.

The chain has TRBV18 and TRBJ2-1, with a possible D match to TRBD2 (6 bases). CDR3 length: 15 residues. V was trimmed by 2 bases and J by 14 bases, leaving 22 bases between them. Per germline, CDR1 KGHSH and CDR2 LQKENI. CDR3 DNA sequence: TGTGCCAGCTCACCAGCCGGGAGAACCGGGGTGGTCGAGTTCTTC. Protein: CASSPAGRTGVVEFF.

The chain links TRBV7-3 to TRBJ2-3, with 11 nucleotides matching TRBD2. Germline CDR1 SGHTA, CDR2 FQGTGA. This CDR3 is 16 amino acids long. J gave up 0 bases and V 5 bases, and 4 bases lay outside the gene matches. The CDR3 sequence is CASSPRLAGSTDTQYF. The CDR3 region has the DNA TGTGCCAGCAGCCCACGACTAGCGGGGAGCACAGATACGCAGTATTTT.

This clone was found once. V usage is TRBV21-1 and J usage is TRBJ2-7; the table names TRBD1, a call not compared with the DNA. TRBV21-1 is a documented pseudogene. The CDR3 runs 18 residues. The CDR3 region is CASSKEDIYGDRGNEQYF. The CDR3 DNA reads TGTGCCAGCAGCAAAGAAGACATTTATGGGGACAGGGGGAACGAGCAGTACTTC.

The chain uses TRBV11-2 and TRBJ1-1; D is uncertain. From germline, CDR1 is SGHAT and CDR2 FQNNGV. With 0 bases removed from V and 3 bases from J, the gap between germline ends came to 14 bases. The CDR3 has 16 amino acids. The CDR3 DNA sequence: TGTGCCAGCAGCTTAGATTTTTGGAGGGTAGACACTGAAGCTTTCTTT. As protein: CASSLDFWRVDTEAFF.

The chain links TRBV6-5 to TRBJ1-3, with 7 nucleotides matching TRBD1. Trimming removed 2 bases from V and 2 bases from J; junction bases left unmatched: 6. The CDR3 has 16 residues. The V gene's germline CDR1 is MNHEY and CDR2 SVGAGI. The CDR3 reads CASSYTGVLAGNTIYF. The CDR3 DNA reads as TGTGCCAGCAGTTACACAGGGGTCTTGGCTGGAAACACCATATATTTT.

This clone is a singleton in its sample. The chain carries TRBV9 and TRBJ2-3; the D gene is possibly TRBD2 (6 bases). CDR1 and CDR2 from the germline V gene are SGDLS and YYNGEE. With 1 base removed from V and 2 bases from J, the gap between germline ends came to 17 bases. The CDR3 sequence is 17 residues long. CDR3 nucleotide sequence: TGTGCCAGCAGCGTATCACCGGGACTCTCAACCACAGATACGCAGTATTTT. The encoded protein is CASSVSPGLSTTDTQYF.

The V and J genes are TRBV4-1 and TRBJ1-4, with 9 bases identical to TRBD1. V dropped 2 bases and J dropped 6; count of bases not matched to a gene: 7. Per germline, CDR1 MGHRA and CDR2 YSYEKL. The CDR3 is 16 amino acids. The CDR3 is CASSQFSGTGYEKLFF. CDR3 bases: TGCGCCAGCAGCCAATTCTCCGGGACAGGGTATGAAAAACTGTTTTTT.

V is TRBV25-1 and J is TRBJ2-7; 9 positions agree with TRBD1. This CDR3 has 15 residues. V trimming: 4 bases; J trimming: 4 bases; junction bases outside the gene matches: 8. In germline, CDR1 is MGHDK, CDR2 SYGVNS. The CDR3 nucleotides read TGTGCCAGCAGTGCAACCGGGACAGGGAATTACGAGCAGTACTTC. Residues: CASSATGTGNYEQYF.

The chain couples TRBV28 to TRBJ2-3; 11 bases match TRBD2. The germline V gene encodes CDR1 MDHEN and CDR2 SYDVKM. This CDR3 comprises 19 residues. V dropped 7 bases and J dropped 4; count of bases not matched to a gene: 19. Here the CDR3 DNA reads TGTGCCAGCACCCACCCAGTCGGATCACTAGCGGGAGCAGCAGATACGCAGTATTTT. Encoded protein: CASTHPVGSLAGAADTQYF.

The chain uses TRBV4-1 and TRBJ1-1; TRBD1 agrees at 7 bases. With V trimmed by 1 base and J by 4 bases, 3 bases remained unmatched. The CDR3 is made up of 14 amino acids. CDR1 is MGHRA and CDR2 is YSYEKL in the germline V gene. The CDR3 DNA reads TGCGCCAGCAGCCAAGCGACAGGGTCCACTGAAGCTTTCTTT. It yields the protein CASSQATGSTEAFF.